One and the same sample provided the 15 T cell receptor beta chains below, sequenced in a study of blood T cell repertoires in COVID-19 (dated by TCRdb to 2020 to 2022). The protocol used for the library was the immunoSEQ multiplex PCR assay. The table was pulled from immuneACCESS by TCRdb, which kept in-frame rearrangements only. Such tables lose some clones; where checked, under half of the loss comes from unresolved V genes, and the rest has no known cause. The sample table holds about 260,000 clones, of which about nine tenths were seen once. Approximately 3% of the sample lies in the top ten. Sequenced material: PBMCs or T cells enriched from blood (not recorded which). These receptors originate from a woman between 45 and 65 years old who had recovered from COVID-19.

The CDR3, as DNA: TGTGCCAGCAGTTACAACCCAGGGGCCGGGGCTGAAGCTTTCTTT. Its protein is CASSYNPGAGAEAFF. The chain employs TRBV6-9 and TRBJ1-1; a weak D match, TRBD1 (6 bases). The CDR3 sequence is 15 residues long. CDR1 and CDR2 (germline): MNHGY, SVAAGI. V shed 3 bases and J shed 6 bases, with 17 bases lying between them.

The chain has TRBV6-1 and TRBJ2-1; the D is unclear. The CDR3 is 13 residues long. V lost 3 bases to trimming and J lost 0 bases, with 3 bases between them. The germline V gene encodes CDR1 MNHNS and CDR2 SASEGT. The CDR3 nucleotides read TGTGCCAGCAGTGACAGCTCCTACAATGAGCAGTTCTTC. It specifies CASSDSSYNEQFF.

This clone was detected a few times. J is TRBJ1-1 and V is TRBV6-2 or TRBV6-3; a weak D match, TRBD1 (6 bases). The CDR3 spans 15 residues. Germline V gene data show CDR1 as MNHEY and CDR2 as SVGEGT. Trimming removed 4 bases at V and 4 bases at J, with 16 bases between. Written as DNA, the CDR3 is TGTGCCAGCAGTTTAATACAAGGGGGAACCACTGAAGCTTTCTTT. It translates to CASSLIQGGTTEAFF.

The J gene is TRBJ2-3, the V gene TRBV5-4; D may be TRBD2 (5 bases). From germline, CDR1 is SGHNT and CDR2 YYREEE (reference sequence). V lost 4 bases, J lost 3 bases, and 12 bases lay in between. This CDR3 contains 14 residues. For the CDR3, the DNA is TGTGCCAGCAGCCCCCCGGAGGCAACAGATACGCAGTATTTT. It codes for CASSPPEATDTQYF.

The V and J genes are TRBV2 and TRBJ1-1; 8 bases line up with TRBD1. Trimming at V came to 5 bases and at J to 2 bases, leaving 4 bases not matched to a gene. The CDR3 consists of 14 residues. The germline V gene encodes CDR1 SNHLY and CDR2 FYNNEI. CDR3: CASSQQGVNTEAFF. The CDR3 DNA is TGTGCCAGCAGTCAACAGGGGGTAAACACTGAAGCTTTCTTT.

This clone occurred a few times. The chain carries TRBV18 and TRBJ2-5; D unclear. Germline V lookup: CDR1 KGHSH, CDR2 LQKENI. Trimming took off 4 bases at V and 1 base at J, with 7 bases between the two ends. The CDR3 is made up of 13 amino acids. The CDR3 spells CASSRDFQETQYF. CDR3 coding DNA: TGTGCCAGCTCACGAGACTTCCAAGAGACCCAGTACTTC. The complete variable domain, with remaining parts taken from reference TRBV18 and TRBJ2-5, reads NAGVMQNPRHLVRRRGQEARLRCSPMKGHSHVYWYRQLPEEGLKFMVYLQKENIIDESGMPKERFSAEFPKEGPSILRIQQVVRGDSAAYFCASSRDFQETQYFGPGTRLLVL.

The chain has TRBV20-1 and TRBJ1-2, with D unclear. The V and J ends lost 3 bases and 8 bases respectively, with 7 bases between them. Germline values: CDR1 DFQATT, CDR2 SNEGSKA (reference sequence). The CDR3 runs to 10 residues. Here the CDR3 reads CSASRYGYTF. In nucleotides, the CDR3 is TGCAGTGCTAGCAGGTACGGCTACACCTTC.

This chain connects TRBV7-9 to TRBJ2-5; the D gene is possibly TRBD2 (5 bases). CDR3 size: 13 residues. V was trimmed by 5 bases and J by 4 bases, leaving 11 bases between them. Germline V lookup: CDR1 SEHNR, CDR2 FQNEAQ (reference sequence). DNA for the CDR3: TGTGCCAGCAGCCAAAAGGCGGGAGAGACCCAGTACTTC. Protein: CASSQKAGETQYF.

The CDR3 DNA follows: TGTGCCAGCAATCCGGGAGGTCCTATACGGGAGCAGTACTTC. The encoded protein is CASNPGGPIREQYF. This chain uses TRBV28 with TRBJ2-7; TRBD2 matches 7 bases. The CDR3 extends over 14 amino acids. V gave up 7 bases and J gave up 7 bases; unmatched junction bases: 13. Germline V lookup: CDR1 MDHEN, CDR2 SYDVKM.

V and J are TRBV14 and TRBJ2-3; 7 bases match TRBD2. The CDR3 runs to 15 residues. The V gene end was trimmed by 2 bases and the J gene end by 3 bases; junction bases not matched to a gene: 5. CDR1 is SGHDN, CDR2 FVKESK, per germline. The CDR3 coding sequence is TGTGCCAGCAGCCAACTAGGGGAGGGGACAGATACGCAGTATTTT. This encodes CASSQLGEGTDTQYF.

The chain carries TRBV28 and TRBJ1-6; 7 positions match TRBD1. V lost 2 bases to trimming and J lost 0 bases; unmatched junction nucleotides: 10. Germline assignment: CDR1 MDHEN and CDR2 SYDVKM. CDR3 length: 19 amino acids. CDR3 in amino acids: CASSLRPGQQNSYNSPLHF. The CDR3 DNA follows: TGTGCCAGCAGTTTACGCCCGGGACAGCAAAACTCCTATAATTCACCCCTCCACTTT.

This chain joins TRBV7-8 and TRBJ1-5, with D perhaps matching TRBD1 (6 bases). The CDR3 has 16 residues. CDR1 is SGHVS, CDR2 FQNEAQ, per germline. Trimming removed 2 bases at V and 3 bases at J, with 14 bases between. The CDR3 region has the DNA TGTGCCAGCAGCTTATTGGGGGGGGCGTACAATCAGCCCCAGCATTTT. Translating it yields CASSLLGGAYNQPQHF.

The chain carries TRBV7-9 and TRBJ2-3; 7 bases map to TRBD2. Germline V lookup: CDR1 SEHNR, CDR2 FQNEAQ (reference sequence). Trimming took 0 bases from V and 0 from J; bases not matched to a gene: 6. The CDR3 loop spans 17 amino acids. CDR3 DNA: TGTGCCAGCAGCTTAGCGAACCTAGCGGAAAGCACAGATACGCAGTATTTT. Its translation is CASSLANLAESTDTQYF.

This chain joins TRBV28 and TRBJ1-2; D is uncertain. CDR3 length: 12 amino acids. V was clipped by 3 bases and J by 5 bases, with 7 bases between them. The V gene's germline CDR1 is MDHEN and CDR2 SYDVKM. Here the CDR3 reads CASSLRGYGYTF. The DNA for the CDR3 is TGTGCCAGCAGTTTGAGAGGGTATGGCTACACCTTC.

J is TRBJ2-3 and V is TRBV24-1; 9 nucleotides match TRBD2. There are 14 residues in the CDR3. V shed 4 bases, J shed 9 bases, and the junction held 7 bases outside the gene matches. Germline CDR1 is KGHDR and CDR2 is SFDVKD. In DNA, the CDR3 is TGTGCCACCAGTGACCCCCGGACTAGCGAGACGCAGTATTTT. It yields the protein CATSDPRTSETQYF.